Shown below are 5 T cell receptor beta chains from a single sample sequenced in a study of blood T cell repertoires in COVID-19 (TCRdb year 2020). The library was prepared using the immunoSEQ multiplex PCR assay. Imported from immuneACCESS, the table was reduced by TCRdb to in-frame sequences with V and J called. These copies leave out some clones; in studies compared against another copy, an unresolved V gene accounts for under half, and the cause of the remainder is not known. For this sample there are approximately 280,000 clones; under 90% appear just once. Less than 2.5% of the sample lies in the top ten. The specimen was peripheral blood. The receptor source for this set is a man in his forties or fifties with acute or convalescent COVID-19.

The chain joins TRBV7-9 to TRBJ2-4; a possible D gene is TRBD2 (7 bases). The germline CDR1 and CDR2 sequences are SEHNR and FQNEAQ (reference sequence). The CDR3 is 14 amino acids. Trimming pared 7 bases from V and 3 bases from J, leaving 13 bases between. The CDR3 spells CASTQGGVKNIQYF. CDR3 nucleotides: TGTGCCAGCACTCAAGGGGGGGTCAAAAACATTCAGTACTTC.

V is TRBV27 and J is TRBJ1-2, with 10 bases aligning to TRBD1. CDR1 is MNHEY, CDR2 SMNVEV, per germline (reference sequence). The V segment lost 4 bases and the J segment 5 bases; nucleotides outside the gene matches: 10. CDR3 length: 16 residues. This CDR3 reads CASSSPWDRGFYGYTF. The CDR3, as DNA: TGTGCCAGCAGTTCCCCCTGGGACAGGGGTTTTTATGGCTACACCTTC.

This chain connects TRBV10-3 to TRBJ1-1; 7 bases are shared with TRBD1. Germline V gene data show CDR1 as ENHRY and CDR2 as SYGVKD. This CDR3 comprises 14 residues. V shed 4 bases, J shed 0 bases, and the junction held 2 bases outside the gene matches. In DNA form, the CDR3 reads TGTGCCATCAGTGCGACAGGGATGAACACTGAAGCTTTCTTT. It is translated as CAISATGMNTEAFF.

This clone was found a few times. This chain links TRBV7-9 with TRBJ1-2, with D perhaps matching TRBD1 (6 bases). Germline CDR1 and CDR2: SEHNR and FQNEAQ (reference sequence). The CDR3 has 15 residues. Trimming cost V 7 bases and J 4 bases, with 19 bases left between them. The CDR3 loop is CASTSGGGSLYGYTF. The CDR3 nucleotides are TGTGCCAGCACCTCCGGGGGGGGCAGCCTCTATGGCTACACCTTC.

The chain joins TRBV28 to TRBJ1-2; possibly TRBD1 for D (6 bases). This CDR3 is 14 amino acids long. Trimming cost V 2 bases and J 1 base, with 8 bases left between them. From germline, CDR1 is MDHEN and CDR2 SYDVKM. The CDR3 loop is CASSLQGINYGYTF. In DNA, the CDR3 is TGTGCCAGCAGTTTACAGGGGATTAACTATGGCTACACCTTC.